This TCR beta chain was recovered during a study of long-term antiretroviral therapy in people with HIV. The run of the v3.0 immunoSEQ assay was at survey level. Sequenced by immunoSEQ multiplex PCR; TCRdb stores in-frame clones only, minus some. The data contain 26,000 or so clones, roughly 88% of them seen just once; the ten biggest clones take up around 4.1%. Regarding the study as a whole: The clones with expansion before ART were dominant in the repertoire at all time points. Post-treatment diversity went higher with ART but stayed below transplant donor controls.

United States facilities provided treatment to all participants with HIV. Cryopreserved PBMC numbered about 1-10 million per sample before DNA extraction. The germline V gene encodes CDR1 LGHNA and CDR2 YSLEER. CDR3 length: 15 residues. The V and J ends lost 0 bases and 2 bases, in that order; junction bases with no gene match: 3. This clone was detected only a few times. The antigen is not known. This TCR derives from a woman aged 18-35 years with HIV. This specimen was unsorted PBMCs, taken 0.5 years after starting antiretroviral therapy. This chain uses TRBV4-3 with TRBJ2-7, with TRBD2 matching over 8 bases. DNA for the CDR3: TGCGCCAGCAGCCAAGATACTAGCGGAGCCTACGAGCAGTACTTC. Protein: CASSQDTSGAYEQYF.